A single TCR beta chain is shown here with its context. The sample comes from a study of blood T cell repertoires in COVID-19. As for the study in general: Sites across the United States, Italy and Spain contributed samples from acute and convalescent COVID-19. T cells, B-cell-depleted T cells, or PBMCs supplied cDNA or gDNA.

The V segment lost 3 bases and the J segment 2 bases; nucleotides outside the gene matches: 9. The CDR3 runs 16 residues. CDR1 and CDR2 from the germline V gene are LNHDA and SQIVND (reference sequence). Study processing details: For nucleated cells, counts were estimated from reference gene primer amplification. Assay: immunoSEQ multiplex PCR; the TCRdb copy retains only in-frame clones and omits some. The V and J calls and clone size come from that table; D and trimming were worked out from the DNA. Of 150,000 to 180,000 clones in the sample, 80% to 90% were seen once. The sequenced material came from peripheral blood. The receptor's source is a woman aged 50 to 60 with acute or convalescent COVID-19. This chain connects TRBV19 to TRBJ2-7, with 8 bases identical to TRBD1. In DNA form, the CDR3 reads TGTGCCAGTAGTATGATCCGGGACAGGTCCACCTACGAGCAGTACTTC. Protein: CASSMIRDRSTYEQYF. Full variable domain (missing parts from reference TRBV19 and TRBJ2-7): DGGITQSPKYLFRKEGQNVTLSCEQNLNHDAMYWYRQDPGQGLRLIYYSQIVNDFQKGDIAEGYSVSREKKESFPLTVTSAQKNPTAFYLCASSMIRDRSTYEQYFGPGTRLTVT.